This T cell receptor beta chain was sequenced for a study of shared clonotypes between healthy human individuals. A word on this clone: Its antigen is undetermined.

Generated by immunoSEQ multiplex PCR, the TCRdb table keeps only in-frame clones and is missing some. The sample includes about 1.5 million clones, around 98% of them seen just once. Study-wide findings and caveats: Relative to clonotypes present in all four donors, those not shared had lower generation probabilities. With few donors, the genetic and exposure-history diversity represented was limited. Naive subsets tended to show greater estimated richness than memory subsets. Rarefaction gave evidence that sorted-subset sequencing remained incomplete despite large depth.

Sequenced: naive CD4+ T cells sorted from blood. Noted subset: CD45RA+ positively selected. The receptor's source is a man aged 25-45 years in good health.

The CDR3 DNA sequence: TGTGCCAGCAGCTTACGGTCGGGGGACTTCAGGGAGACCCAGTACTTC. Its protein product is CASSLRSGDFRETQYF. The V gene is TRBV7-2, the J gene TRBJ2-5, with D tentatively TRBD2 (6 bases). The V gene's germline CDR1 is SGHTA and CDR2 FQGNSA. Trimming shortened V by 2 bases and J by 5 bases, and 18 bases separated the two germline ends. The CDR3 runs 16 residues.